A selection of T cell receptor beta chains follows, all from one sample in a study of cytomegalovirus exposure and HLA in healthy donors. Sequencing used immunoSEQ multiplex PCR; TCRdb keeps in-frame clones, though not all of them. The sample records roughly 140,000 clones, 75% to 85% being singletons. What was sequenced was PBMCs. Receptors originate from a human donor in good health. CDR3s include the opening cysteine and the closing phenylalanine or tryptophan. D genes are given only for firm matches. Clone size is not always given. Where it is, it says once, few, many or a class for expanded clones.

clone size: once; D gene: -; V gene: TRBV6-5; J gene: TRBJ1-4; CDR3 protein: CASSFSDSTNEKLFF; CDR3 DNA: TGTGCCAGCAGTTTCTCGGACAGCACTAATGAAAAACTGTTTTTT
clone size: -; D gene: -; V gene: TRBV5-5; J gene: TRBJ2-3; CDR3 protein: CASSFTGGGDTQYF; CDR3 DNA: TGTGCCAGCAGCTTTACAGGGGGGGGAGATACGCAGTATTTT
clone size: -; D gene: -; V gene: TRBV4-2; J gene: TRBJ2-5; CDR3 protein: CASSQRVTRETQYF; CDR3 DNA: TGTGCCAGCAGCCAGAGGGTAACCCGGGAGACCCAGTACTTC
clone size: -; D gene: TRBD2; V gene: TRBV7-9; J gene: TRBJ2-1; CDR3 protein: CASSLELAGEEYNEQFF; CDR3 DNA: TGTGCCAGCAGCTTAGAACTAGCGGGGGAAGAATACAATGAGCAGTTCTTC
clone size: -; D gene: TRBD2; V gene: TRBV4-2; J gene: TRBJ2-3; CDR3 protein: CASSFLLAGEVSF; CDR3 DNA: TGTGCCAGCAGCTTTCTCCTAGCGGGGGAGGTGAGTTTT
clone size: -; D gene: TRBD2; V gene: TRBV19; J gene: TRBJ2-1; CDR3 protein: CASSIRAGTSAIFNEQFF; CDR3 DNA: TGTGCCAGTAGTATAAGGGCGGGGACTAGCGCGATCTTCAATGAGCAGTTCTTC
clone size: few; D gene: TRBD2; V gene: TRBV30; J gene: TRBJ2-3; CDR3 protein: CAWSKLAGGTDTQYF; CDR3 DNA: TGTGCCTGGAGCAAACTAGCGGGGGGAACAGATACGCAGTATTTT
clone size: -; D gene: -; V gene: TRBV4-3; J gene: TRBJ2-6; CDR3 protein: CASSQDTSGANVLTF; CDR3 DNA: TGCGCCAGCAGTCAGGATACATCTGGGGCCAACGTCCTGACTTTC
clone size: -; D gene: TRBD2; V gene: TRBV2; J gene: TRBJ2-3; CDR3 protein: CASSPPREPTRTDTQYF; CDR3 DNA: TGTGCCAGCAGCCCTCCGCGGGAGCCAACCCGCACAGATACGCAGTATTTT
clone size: -; D gene: -; V gene: TRBV10-2; J gene: TRBJ2-7; CDR3 protein: CASRKGAEPYEQYF; CDR3 DNA: TGCGCCAGCAGGAAAGGGGCGGAACCTTACGAGCAGTACTTC
clone size: once; D gene: -; V gene: TRBV7-8; J gene: TRBJ2-3; CDR3 protein: CASSHGGTNADTQYF; CDR3 DNA: TGTGCCAGCAGCCACGGGGGGACAAACGCGGATACGCAGTATTTT
clone size: -; D gene: -; V gene: TRBV5-4; J gene: TRBJ2-7; CDR3 protein: CASSLSPGSAYEQYF; CDR3 DNA: TGTGCCAGCAGCTTGTCGCCCGGGAGCGCCTACGAGCAGTACTTC
clone size: -; D gene: -; V gene: TRBV30; J gene: TRBJ2-7; CDR3 protein: CAWSLQGNLEQYF; CDR3 DNA: TGTGCCTGGAGTCTACAGGGAAATCTCGAGCAGTACTTC